The clone carrying this TCR beta chain was counted once. Its antigen is unknown. These data are taken from a study of blood T cells in healthy people across ages. Study-level findings and limits: Both higher diversity and more naive CD4+ cells marked long-lived donors when set against aged donors.

The CDR3 runs 16 residues. Trimming took 2 bases from V and 5 from J; bases not matched to a gene: 13. Germline values: CDR1 GTSNPN, CDR2 SVGIG (reference sequence). Through a sample-barcoded 5' primer and a J-beta primer mix, a second PCR was run for about 6 to 11 cycles. TCRdb independently ran MiXCR on the 5' RACE reads; one entry per CDR3 protein. Found here are approximately 770,000 distinct CDR3 sequences, 55% to 70% of them singletons; the top ten hold about 20%. Input material: blood. The source of this sequence is a man between 25 and 39 years old in good health. This rearrangement joins TRBV30 to TRBJ2-5; TRBD2 agrees at 8 bases. CDR3 DNA sequence: TGTGCCTGGAGTCTTCCGGGGGGGGGGACCCTGGAGACCCAGTACTTC. Its translation is CAWSLPGGGTLETQYF.